This is a list of T cell receptor beta chains from one sample in a study of CD8 T cells in Susac syndrome. MiXCR was run by TCRdb on the immunoSEQ multiplex PCR reads, yielding one entry per CDR3 protein. This sample yields some 200,000 distinct CDR3 sequences, of which roughly 90% are seen a single time; 0.1% to 0.15% belongs to the top ten. Sequences were obtained from CD8+ T cells from PBMCs. The receptors stem from a human donor with multiple sclerosis. Both conserved end residues are part of each CDR3. The D gene is left open where the match is weak. Only some rows state a clone size, as once, few, many or a class for expanded clones.

V gene	J gene	D gene	clone size	CDR3 protein	CDR3 DNA
TRBV27	TRBJ1-6	NA	NA	CASSFGNSPLHF	TGTGCCAGCAGTTTCGGTAATTCACCCCTCCACTTT
TRBV12-3/TRBV12-4	TRBJ1-3	NA	NA	CASSLHRADSGNTIYF	TGTGCCAGCAGCCTACATCGGGCCGACTCTGGAAACACCATATATTTT
TRBV6-2/TRBV6-3	TRBJ1-5	NA	NA	CASSLSPGSNQPQHF	TGTGCCAGCAGCCTTTCCCCGGGTAGCAATCAGCCCCAGCATTTT
TRBV4-1	TRBJ2-7	NA	few	CASSLLQAEGQYF	TGCGCCAGCAGCCTCCTGCAGGCGGAGGGGCAGTACTTC
TRBV9	TRBJ1-6	NA	NA	CASSVGSDSPLHF	TGTGCCAGCAGCGTAGGATCAGATTCACCCCTCCACTTT
TRBV29-1	TRBJ2-2	NA	NA	CSALRGSGELFF	TGCAGCGCCCTACGGGGGAGCGGGGAGCTGTTTTTT
TRBV24-1	TRBJ2-5	TRBD1	NA	CATSENRGETQYF	TGTGCCACCAGTGAGAACAGGGGAGAGACCCAGTACTTC
TRBV7-9	TRBJ1-3	NA	NA	CASTGGPSGNTIYF	TGTGCATCCACCGGCGGCCCCTCTGGAAACACCATATATTTT
TRBV6-2/TRBV6-3	TRBJ1-5	NA	NA	CASKVTTESNQPQHF	TGTGCCAGCAAAGTTACGACAGAGAGCAATCAGCCCCAGCATTTT
TRBV7-6	TRBJ2-7	NA	once	CASSLGETSSHEQYF	TGTGCCAGCAGCTTAGGAGAGACTAGTTCGCACGAGCAGTACTTC
TRBV7-9	TRBJ2-2	NA	NA	CASSLGKATEKAGELFF	TGTGCCAGCAGCTTAGGCAAGGCCACCGAAAAGGCCGGGGAGCTGTTTTTT
TRBV4-2	TRBJ1-5	NA	NA	CASSQEGAGPQHF	TGTGCCAGCAGCCAAGAAGGGGCTGGGCCCCAGCATTTT
TRBV7-2	TRBJ2-2	NA	NA	CASDSFAGFNTGELFF	TGTGCCAGCGATTCTTTTGCGGGATTTAACACCGGGGAGCTGTTTTTT
TRBV11-1	TRBJ2-1	NA	NA	CASSLTLIGRADEQFF	TGTGCCAGCAGCTTAACATTGATCGGGAGAGCGGATGAGCAGTTCTTC
TRBV6-2/TRBV6-3	TRBJ1-1	NA	NA	CASSYPQGVGMNTEAFF	TGTGCCAGCAGTTACCCACAGGGTGTAGGCATGAACACTGAAGCTTTCTTT
TRBV6-5	TRBJ2-3	TRBD2	NA	CASSGTSKRTDTQYF	TGTGCCAGCAGTGGGACTAGCAAACGCACAGATACGCAGTATTTT
TRBV12-3/TRBV12-4	TRBJ1-3	NA	NA	CASSLSPGNTIYF	TGTGCCAGCAGTTTATCCCCTGGAAACACCATATATTTT
TRBV2	TRBJ2-4	NA	NA	CASKQTAKNIQYF	TGTGCCAGCAAGCAGACGGCAAAAAACATTCAGTACTTC
TRBV18	TRBJ1-2	NA	NA	CASSLDLTDSTSNYGYTF	TGTGCCAGCTCATTGGACCTGACAGACTCCACATCTAACTATGGCTACACCTTC
TRBV3-1	TRBJ2-3	TRBD2	NA	CASSPLLAVPPDTQYF	TGTGCCAGCAGCCCCCTACTAGCGGTACCCCCAGATACGCAGTATTTT
TRBV6-5	TRBJ2-4	NA	NA	CASSTTGWGIQYF	TGTGCCAGCAGTACCACAGGGTGGGGCATTCAGTACTTC
TRBV7-3	TRBJ2-1	TRBD2	NA	CASSQAGKEQFF	TGTGCCAGCAGCCAAGCGGGGAAAGAGCAGTTCTTC
TRBV4-1	TRBJ2-3	TRBD2	NA	CASSPLEAGGPADTQYF	TGCGCCAGCAGCCCGTTAGAGGCGGGGGGGCCCGCAGATACGCAGTATTTT
TRBV5-1	TRBJ2-7	NA	NA	CASSREAIGYEQYF	TGCGCCAGCAGTAGGGAAGCAATAGGCTACGAGCAGTACTTC
TRBV24-1	TRBJ1-2	NA	once	CATSARGASYGYTF	TGTGCCACCAGTGCCCGGGGGGCCTCCTATGGCTACACCTTC
TRBV4-3	TRBJ2-1	NA	NA	CASSQDGWASHHNEQFF	TGCGCCAGCAGCCAAGATGGGTGGGCCTCCCATCACAATGAGCAGTTCTTC
TRBV25-1	TRBJ1-2	NA	NA	CASSEGLRYTF	TGTGCCAGCAGTGAGGGTTTGCGCTACACCTTC
TRBV2	TRBJ2-7	NA	NA	CASSVAGRSYEQYF	TGTGCCAGCAGTGTGGCCGGGAGATCCTACGAGCAGTACTTC
TRBV30	TRBJ2-1	TRBD2	NA	CAWSGTSGRDYNEQFF	TGTGCCTGGAGTGGGACTAGCGGGAGAGACTACAATGAGCAGTTCTTC
TRBV20-1	TRBJ2-1	TRBD1	NA	CSAQNRDRAPLEQFF	TGCAGTGCCCAAAACCGGGACAGGGCACCCTTGGAGCAGTTCTTC
TRBV5-1	TRBJ1-2	TRBD1	NA	CASSLAEGQGAVYTF	TGCGCCAGCAGCTTAGCCGAGGGACAGGGGGCGGTCTACACCTTC
TRBV2	TRBJ1-1	NA	NA	CASSGGTGEAEAFF	TGTGCCAGCAGCGGCGGGACGGGTGAGGCTGAAGCTTTCTTT
TRBV30	TRBJ2-7	NA	NA	CAWDRGGLDSYEQYF	TGTGCCTGGGATAGGGGCGGCCTCGATTCCTACGAGCAGTACTTC
TRBV9	TRBJ2-7	NA	NA	CASSAPQGSEQYF	TGTGCCAGCAGCGCGCCGCAAGGAAGCGAGCAGTACTTC
TRBV18	TRBJ2-7	NA	few	CASSPSPEGLSYEQYF	TGTGCCAGCTCACCAAGCCCTGAAGGCCTCTCCTACGAGCAGTACTTC